Detailed here is one T cell receptor (beta chain). The V and J ends lost 4 bases and 6 bases respectively, with 21 bases between them. The germline V gene encodes CDR1 SGHVT and CDR2 SQSDAQ. This CDR3 has 17 residues. These data come from a study of control samples from healthy donors and cancer patients. Sequencing used immunoSEQ multiplex PCR; TCRdb keeps in-frame clones, though not all of them. The sample yields approximately 50,000 clones, 85% to 95% seen once. The chain is built from TRBV7-4 and TRBJ1-4; D uncertain. The sample consisted of blood. This clonotype was obtained from a man aged 25 to 45 in good health. This CDR3 is CASSSPQEVVSYEKLFF. CDR3 nucleotides: TGTGCCAGCAGCTCACCCCAGGAGGTAGTGTCCTATGAAAAACTGTTTTTT.